The 4 T cell receptor beta chains below were found in one sample sequenced in a study of blood T cell repertoires in COVID-19. Libraries were prepared by immunoSEQ multiplex PCR; TCRdb keeps only in-frame clonotypes and omits some of them. This sample yields some 210,000 clones, of which more than 75% are seen a single time; about an eighth belongs to the top ten. The sequencing sample was made of peripheral blood. These receptor sequences come from a woman between 40 and 55 years old with acute or convalescent COVID-19.

This clone has more than one count but fewer than ten. The chain links TRBV14 to TRBJ2-7; 9 bases fit TRBD1. Germline lookup yields CDR1 SGHDN and CDR2 FVKESK. V dropped 2 bases and J dropped 6; count of bases not matched to a gene: 5. There are 14 residues in the CDR3. The CDR3 sequence: CASSQITGGGEQYF. CDR3 nucleotide sequence: TGTGCCAGCAGCCAAATAACAGGGGGCGGCGAGCAGTACTTC.

The rearrangement joins TRBV6-2 or TRBV6-3 to TRBJ2-2; D remains unclear. The V gene's germline CDR1 is MNHEY and CDR2 SVGEGT. The ends were cut back, 4 bases at V and 3 bases at J, with 6 bases in the middle. CDR3 length: 13 amino acids. CDR3 protein: CASSLRDTGELFF. Written as DNA, the CDR3 is TGTGCCAGCAGTTTACGGGACACCGGGGAGCTGTTTTTT.

The chain recombines TRBV7-7 with TRBJ2-1, with unresolved D. This CDR3 contains 12 residues. V was shortened by 5 bases and J by 11 bases, with 13 bases between the two germline ends. CDR1 SSHAT and CDR2 FNYEAQ come from the germline V gene (reference sequence). The CDR3 nucleotides are TGTGCCAGCAGCCTGAGCCGTGGTAAGCAGTTCTTC. Its translation is CASSLSRGKQFF.

CDR3 residues: CASSPGRTTNGYTF. In nucleotides, the CDR3 is TGTGCCAGCAGCCCCGGGCGGACAACTAATGGCTACACCTTC. The chain joins TRBV5-6 to TRBJ1-2; the D gene is possibly TRBD1 (5 bases). The length of the CDR3 is 14 residues. Germline loops: CDR1 SGHDT, CDR2 YYEEEE. Trimming cost V 4 bases and J 6 bases, with 16 bases left between them.